This TCR beta chain emerged from a study of T cells in Graves' hyperthyroidism and ophthalmopathy. Study-level results: The authors' 13 V-J model separated ophthalmopathy from stable hyperthyroidism. Most clonotypes that expanded in the thyroid above 0.001 also showed up in blood.

The CDR3 is 13 amino acids. Trimming at V came to 6 bases and at J to 7 bases, leaving 8 bases not matched to a gene. A remark on this clonotype: What it binds is unknown.

Template material for amplifying TCR beta CDR3 regions consisted of RNA transcripts. First-round RT-PCR targeting the TCR CDR3 was performed with the HTBI primer set. TCRdb reprocessed the multiplex PCR reads via MiXCR and lists one record per CDR3 protein. The profile shows about 510,000 distinct CDR3 sequences, over 45% of them singletons. The genes are TRBV12-3 or TRBV12-4 and TRBJ1-1; 7 nucleotides match TRBD1. The material sequenced was peripheral blood or thyroid tissue (not recorded which). The sequence came from an adult woman with Graves' disease, either hyperthyroidism or ophthalmopathy (not recorded which). Here the CDR3 DNA reads TGTGCCAGCAGCGTGACAGGGTCTGTTGAAGCTTTCTTT. Protein product: CASSVTGSVEAFF.